This TCR beta chain was observed in a study of T cell repertoires in cytomegalovirus infection. Study summary: Matching HLA type and CMV infection were both indicated by public TCR beta signatures.

MiXCR was run by TCRdb on the reads, yielding one entry per CDR3 protein. The sample yields some 150,000 distinct CDR3 sequences, 23% seen once. Per the germline V gene, CDR1 is LNHDA and CDR2 is SQIVND (reference sequence). The CDR3 contains 14 residues. Trimming removed 5 bases at V and 3 bases at J, with 13 bases between. To note about this clonotype: The antigen remains undetermined.

Study conclusions and caveats: Cumulated frequencies of public TCR beta families served to identify carriers of CMV plus the relevant HLA. Ex vivo, HLA-C-restricted CMV-specific TCR beta clonotypes prevailed over the rest of the response.

This receptor was identified in a human donor in good health (CMV status not recorded). Some clones in this sample may be carry-over from other donors' samples. Sequenced material: PBMCs. V and J are TRBV19 and TRBJ1-2; D may be TRBD1 (5 bases). The CDR3 DNA sequence: TGTGCCAGTAGTCTGGAGGGGCAGGACTATGGCTACACCTTC. It is translated as CASSLEGQDYGYTF.